The 27 T cell receptor beta chains below were found in one sample sequenced in a study of blood T cell repertoires in COVID-19. The method was immunoSEQ multiplex PCR; TCRdb's version includes in-frame clones alone and lacks a portion of them. Seen here are 210,000 or so clones, about nine tenths observed once, and the top ten hold about 4.8%. Sequenced input: peripheral blood. The receptor set was obtained from a woman in her 40s with acute or convalescent COVID-19.

This clone occurred a few times. CDR3 sequence reads: CASGVPGQGRYSNQPQHF. As DNA, the CDR3 is TGTGCCAGCGGGGTTCCGGGACAGGGTCGATATAGCAATCAGCCCCAGCATTTT. The chain couples TRBV21-1 to TRBJ1-5; TRBD1, the table's D call, was not compared with the DNA. TRBV21-1 is noted as a pseudogene. The CDR3 length is 18 residues.

The CDR3 sequence is CASSPQTGGPYNSPLHF. CDR3 DNA sequence: TGTGCCAGCAGCCCTCAGACGGGGGGCCCCTATAATTCACCCCTCCACTTT. The chain has TRBV11-2 and TRBJ1-6; a weak D match, TRBD1 (6 bases). The ends were cut back, 5 bases at V and 2 bases at J, with 16 bases in the middle. The CDR3 covers 17 residues. Germline assignment: CDR1 SGHAT and CDR2 FQNNGV.

The chain has TRBV7-8 and TRBJ1-2, with 9 bases matching TRBD1. Germline values: CDR1 SGHVS, CDR2 FQNEAQ. This CDR3 comprises 13 residues. The V segment lost 4 bases and the J segment 8 bases; nucleotides outside the gene matches: 5. The CDR3 nucleotides read TGTGCCAGCAGCTCCGGGACAGGGAACGGCTACACCTTC. The encoded protein is CASSSGTGNGYTF.

This sequence joins TRBV6-6 and TRBJ1-2, with a weak D call TRBD1 (6 bases). With 4 bases removed from V and 3 bases from J, the gap between germline ends came to 12 bases. This CDR3 is built from 14 residues. Germline V gene data show CDR1 as MNHNY and CDR2 as SVGAGI (reference sequence). The CDR3 bases are TGTGCCAGCAGTTGGACAGCCGCGGACTATGGCTACACCTTC. Translated, it gives CASSWTAADYGYTF.

The rearrangement uses TRBV25-1 and TRBJ1-1; tentatively, D is TRBD1 (5 bases). This CDR3 has 15 residues. Germline V CDR1 and CDR2: MGHDK, SYGVNS. V was pared by 2 bases and J by 0 bases, with 10 bases between. As DNA, the CDR3 is TGTGCCAGCAGTGAAGGTAAGGGGATGAACACTGAAGCTTTCTTT. As protein: CASSEGKGMNTEAFF.

CDR3 DNA sequence: TGTGCCATCAGGACAGGGGGCTCCGGTGTGAACACTGAAGCTTTCTTT. Protein sequence: CAIRTGGSGVNTEAFF. The chain combines TRBV10-3 with TRBJ1-1; TRBD1 matches at 10 bases. Germline CDR1 and CDR2: ENHRY and SYGVKD. Trimming took 6 bases from V and 0 from J; bases not matched to a gene: 7. The CDR3 length is 16 residues.

The genes are TRBV21-1 and TRBJ1-5; whether TRBD1, the table's D call, matches the DNA was not checked. TRBV21-1 is given as a pseudogene. The length of the CDR3 is 20 residues. The CDR3 loop is CASSKRGRTGMTPSNQPQHF. The CDR3 nucleotides are TGTGCCAGCAGCAAAAGGGGACGGACAGGAATGACCCCTAGCAATCAGCCCCAGCATTTT.

This chain links TRBV2 with TRBJ2-1; possible D gene TRBD2, 6 bases. V was trimmed by 2 bases and J by 7 bases, leaving 15 bases between them. CDR1 and CDR2 (germline): SNHLY, FYNNEI. This CDR3 has 15 amino acids. DNA of the CDR3: TGTGCCAGCAGTGAATGGGCTAGCGAGGGGAATGAGCAGTTCTTC. This encodes CASSEWASEGNEQFF.

V gene TRBV19 combines with J gene TRBJ1-6, with D tentatively TRBD1 (5 bases). The V end was cut by 5 bases, the J end by 9 bases, with 14 bases between. Looked up from germline, CDR1 is LNHDA and CDR2 is SQIVND (reference sequence). The CDR3 contains 14 residues. Here the CDR3 DNA reads TGTGCCAGTAGTGCAGGGATGCTGGTTTCACCCCTCCACTTT. Its translation: CASSAGMLVSPLHF.

This clone was seen only a few times. CDR3 DNA sequence: TGTGCCAGCAGCCCCTCGAGGGAACTGTTTTTT. Translated, it gives CASSPSRELFF. This rearrangement joins TRBV5-5 to TRBJ1-4; unclear D gene. Between the trimmed V and J ends, which lost 4 bases and 12 bases, there was a span of 10 bases. The CDR3 is made up of 11 amino acids. Germline V lookup: CDR1 SGHKS, CDR2 YYEKEE (reference sequence).

In this sample, this clone turned up once. The chain couples TRBV28 to TRBJ2-3, with D perhaps TRBD1 (6 bases). The CDR3 runs to 14 residues. The germline V and J ends were trimmed by 5 bases and 5 bases, with 14 bases remaining between them. Germline loops: CDR1 MDHEN, CDR2 SYDVKM. The DNA for the CDR3 is TGTGCCAGCAGTGGAGAAACAGGGTTAGATACGCAGTATTTT. Amino acids: CASSGETGLDTQYF.

The genes are TRBV10-3 and TRBJ1-3; D perhaps matches TRBD1 (6 bases). Germline CDR1 is ENHRY and CDR2 is SYGVKD. The CDR3 runs to 13 residues. The V and J ends lost 11 bases and 0 bases respectively, with 11 bases between them. The CDR3, as DNA: TGTGCCTTCCGGGACAACTCTGGAAACACCATATATTTT. It translates to CAFRDNSGNTIYF.

This chain links TRBV14 with TRBJ1-1; D may be TRBD1 (5 bases). The V end lost 4 bases, the J end lost 1 base, and 16 bases lay between the germline ends. The CDR3 has 16 amino acids. Germline CDR1 is SGHDN and CDR2 is FVKESK. The CDR3 loop is CASSPIAGDPNTEAFF. In DNA form, the CDR3 reads TGTGCCAGCAGCCCTATCGCGGGGGACCCGAACACTGAAGCTTTCTTT.

The chain employs TRBV21-1 and TRBJ2-7; the table calls TRBD2, which could not be checked here. TRBV21-1 is classified as a pseudogene. The CDR3 has 15 residues. The CDR3 loop is CASSKGGGLNNEQYV. CDR3 DNA sequence: TGTGCCAGCAGCAAAGGGGGGGGTTTGAATAACGAGCAGTACGTC.

J is TRBJ1-4 and V is TRBV11-2, with D possibly matching TRBD1 (6 bases). The V and J ends lost 5 bases and 5 bases respectively, with 15 bases between them. CDR3 size: 15 residues. Germline CDR1 and CDR2: SGHAT and FQNNGV. CDR3 nucleotides: TGTGCCAGCAGCCCCGGGGGGGGCATGAATGAAAAACTGTTTTTT. Encoded protein: CASSPGGGMNEKLFF.

The chain is built from TRBV5-5 and TRBJ1-2; no reliable D call. Looked up from germline, CDR1 is SGHKS and CDR2 is YYEKEE (reference sequence). This CDR3 spans 12 amino acids. V was cut by 1 base and J by 5 bases, with 6 bases left in between. The CDR3 loop reads CASSLSGYGYTF. CDR3 DNA: TGTGCCAGCAGCTTGTCGGGGTATGGCTACACCTTC.

This rearrangement joins TRBV30 to TRBJ1-2; the match to TRBD1 covers 10 bases. J was trimmed by 7 bases and V by 0 bases; bases with no gene match: 5. The CDR3 is made up of 14 amino acids. Germline CDR1 and CDR2: GTSNPN and SVGIG (reference sequence). CDR3 protein: CAWSVGGQGSGYTF. The DNA for the CDR3 is TGTGCCTGGAGTGTTGGGGGACAGGGGTCTGGCTACACCTTC.

The V gene is TRBV9, the J gene TRBJ1-5; the D gene is possibly TRBD1 (6 bases). CDR1 is SGDLS and CDR2 is YYNGEE in the germline V gene. V lost 3 bases and J lost 6, with 13 bases in between. The length of the CDR3 is 14 residues. The CDR3 sequence: CASSEGGASQPQHF. For the CDR3, the DNA is TGTGCCAGCAGCGAAGGGGGGGCTAGTCAGCCCCAGCATTTT. Full variable domain (rest looked up from reference TRBV9 and TRBJ1-5): DSGVTQTPKHLITATGQRVTLRCSPRSGDLSVYWYQQSLDQGLQFLIQYYNGEERAKGNILERFSAQQFPDLHSELNLSSLELGDSALYFCASSEGGASQPQHFGDGTRLSIL.

The chain combines TRBV7-2 with TRBJ1-3, with a tentative D call TRBD1 (5 bases). The V gene's germline CDR1 is SGHTA and CDR2 FQGNSA. V lost 5 bases and J lost 2, with 16 bases in between. The CDR3 is 16 residues long. The CDR3 sequence: CASSPDYGGAGNTIYF. The CDR3 DNA is TGTGCCAGCAGCCCCGACTATGGAGGGGCTGGAAACACCATATATTTT.

The sample holds a few counts of this clone. The V gene is TRBV4-2, the J gene TRBJ2-5; a possible D gene is TRBD2 (6 bases). The CDR3 covers 15 residues. Looked up from germline, CDR1 is LGHNA and CDR2 is YNFKEQ. The V gene lost 0 bases and the J gene lost 5 bases, with 13 bases spanning the gap. CDR3: CASSQDGERVETQYF. Written as DNA, the CDR3 is TGTGCCAGCAGCCAAGATGGGGAGCGGGTGGAGACCCAGTACTTC.

The DNA of the CDR3 is TGTGCCAGCAGTCAACGACAGGCCCCGAACACTGAAGCTTTCTTT. It specifies CASSQRQAPNTEAFF. The V and J genes are TRBV6-5 and TRBJ1-1; possibly TRBD1 for D (6 bases). There are 15 residues in the CDR3. Germline assignment: CDR1 MNHEY and CDR2 SVGAGI. Trimming pared 5 bases from V and 1 base from J, leaving 14 bases between.

This chain links TRBV5-6 with TRBJ2-2; a weak D match, TRBD1 (7 bases). The CDR3 length is 15 residues. The V end lost 7 bases, the J end lost 6 bases, and 19 bases lay between the germline ends. The germline V gene encodes CDR1 SGHDT and CDR2 YYEEEE. The DNA for the CDR3 is TGTGCCAGCTACAGGGGACGGGGGTTTGCCGGGGAGCTGTTTTTT. Protein product: CASYRGRGFAGELFF.

The chain links TRBV28 to TRBJ1-1, with 9 bases identical to TRBD1. V was pared by 6 bases and J by 4 bases, with 6 bases of the junction left unmatched. Germline lookup yields CDR1 MDHEN and CDR2 SYDVKM. This CDR3 has 14 amino acids. The CDR3 loop is CASSQQGAFTEAFF. The CDR3 region has the DNA TGTGCCAGCAGCCAACAGGGGGCGTTCACTGAAGCTTTCTTT.

This clone was detected once. The genes are TRBV29-1 and TRBJ1-2; TRBD1 might be the D (6 bases). The germline CDR1 and CDR2 sequences are SQVTM and ANQGSEA. The CDR3 is 14 residues long. V lost 3 bases and J lost 8, with 19 bases in between. CDR3 in amino acids: CSVETPPRGHGYTF. The CDR3 nucleotides read TGCAGCGTTGAGACTCCCCCCCGGGGACACGGCTACACCTTC. The whole variable domain, remainder taken from reference TRBV29-1 and TRBJ1-2, is SAVISQKPSRDICQRGTSLTIQCQVDSQVTMMFWYRQQPGQSLTLIATANQGSEATYESGFVIDKFPISRPNLTFSTLTVSNMSPEDSSIYLCSVETPPRGHGYTFGSGTRLTVV.

The CDR3 DNA sequence: TGTGCCAGCAGCTTAGGGACACCTTGGGGATTCCTCCACTTT. Translation: CASSLGTPWGFLHF. The genes are TRBV11-2 and TRBJ1-6; tentative D call: TRBD1 (5 bases). V was trimmed by 1 base and J by 15 bases, leaving 16 bases between them. Germline V gene lookup returns CDR1 SGHAT and CDR2 FQNNGV. The CDR3 contains 14 residues.

The chain combines TRBV7-6 with TRBJ2-2; weak D call: TRBD1 (6 bases). Between the trimmed V and J ends, which lost 2 bases and 0 bases, there was a span of 16 bases. CDR1 is SGHVS, CDR2 FNYEAQ, per germline. The CDR3 extends over 18 amino acids. This chain's CDR3 is CASSLQPGWTANTGELFF. CDR3 coding DNA: TGTGCCAGCAGCTTACAACCCGGGTGGACAGCGAACACCGGGGAGCTGTTTTTT.

V usage is TRBV12-3 or TRBV12-4 and J usage is TRBJ1-5, with D uncertain. V lost 6 bases, J lost 6 bases, and 9 bases lay in between. This CDR3 contains 12 residues. CDR3 region: CASSPPRQPQHF. The CDR3, as DNA: TGTGCCAGCAGCCCCCCCCGTCAGCCCCAGCATTTT.